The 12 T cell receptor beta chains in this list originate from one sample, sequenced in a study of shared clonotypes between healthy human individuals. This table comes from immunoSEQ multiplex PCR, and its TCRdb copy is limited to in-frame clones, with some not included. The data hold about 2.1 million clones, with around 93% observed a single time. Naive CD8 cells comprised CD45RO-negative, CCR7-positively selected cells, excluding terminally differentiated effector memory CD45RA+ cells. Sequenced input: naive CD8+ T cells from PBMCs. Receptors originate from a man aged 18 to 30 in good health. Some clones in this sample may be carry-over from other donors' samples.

CDR3 coding DNA: TGTGCCAGTAGTATAGATCCTAGCGGGAGAACTGATACGCAGTATTTT. It is translated as CASSIDPSGRTDTQYF. The chain is built from TRBV19 and TRBJ2-3; TRBD2 aligns across 10 bases. Germline V gene lookup returns CDR1 LNHDA and CDR2 SQIVND (reference sequence). V was pared by 0 bases and J by 6 bases, with 6 bases of the junction left unmatched. CDR3 length: 16 residues.

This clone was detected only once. The CDR3 sequence is CASRTGRSGNTIYF. CDR3 DNA sequence: TGTGCCAGCAGGACAGGACGCTCTGGAAACACCATATATTTT. The chain carries TRBV28 and TRBJ1-3, with D maybe TRBD1 (6 bases). V was trimmed by 6 bases and J by 0 bases, leaving 9 bases between them. CDR1 and CDR2 (germline): MDHEN, SYDVKM. The CDR3 is 14 residues long.

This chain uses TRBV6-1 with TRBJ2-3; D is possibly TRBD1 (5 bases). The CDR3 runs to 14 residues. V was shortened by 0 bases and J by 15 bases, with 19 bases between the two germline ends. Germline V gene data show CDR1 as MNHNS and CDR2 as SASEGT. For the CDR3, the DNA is TGTGCCAGCAGTGAAGCCGGCCCTCGCAGGGCGGAATATTTT. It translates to CASSEAGPRRAEYF.

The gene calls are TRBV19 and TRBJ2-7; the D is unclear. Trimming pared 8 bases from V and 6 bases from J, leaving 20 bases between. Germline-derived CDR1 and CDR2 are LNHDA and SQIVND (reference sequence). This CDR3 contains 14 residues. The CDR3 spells CASAGPLNPSEQYF. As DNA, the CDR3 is TGTGCCAGTGCCGGACCCCTTAATCCCAGCGAGCAGTACTTC.

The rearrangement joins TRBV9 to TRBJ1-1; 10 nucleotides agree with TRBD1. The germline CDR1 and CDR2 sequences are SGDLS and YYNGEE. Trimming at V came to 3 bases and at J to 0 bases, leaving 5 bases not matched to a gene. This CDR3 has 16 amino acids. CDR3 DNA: TGTGCCAGCAGCGGAGGGGACAGGGGAATGAACACTGAAGCTTTCTTT. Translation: CASSGGDRGMNTEAFF. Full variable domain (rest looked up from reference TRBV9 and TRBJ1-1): DSGVTQTPKHLITATGQRVTLRCSPRSGDLSVYWYQQSLDQGLQFLIQYYNGEERAKGNILERFSAQQFPDLHSELNLSSLELGDSALYFCASSGGDRGMNTEAFFGQGTRLTVV.

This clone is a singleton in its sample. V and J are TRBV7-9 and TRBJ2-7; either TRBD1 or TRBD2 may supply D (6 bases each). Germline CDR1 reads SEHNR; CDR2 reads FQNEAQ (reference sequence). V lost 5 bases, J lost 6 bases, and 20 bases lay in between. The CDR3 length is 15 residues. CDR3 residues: CASSPRQSRGGEQYF. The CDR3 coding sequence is TGTGCCAGCAGCCCCCGTCAAAGCAGGGGAGGCGAGCAGTACTTC. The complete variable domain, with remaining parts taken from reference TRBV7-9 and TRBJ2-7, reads DTGVSQNPRHKITKRGQNVTFRCDPISEHNRLYWYRQTLGQGPEFLTYFQNEAQLEKSRLLSDRFSAERPKGSFSTLEIQRTEQGDSAMYLCASSPRQSRGGEQYFGPGTRLTVT.

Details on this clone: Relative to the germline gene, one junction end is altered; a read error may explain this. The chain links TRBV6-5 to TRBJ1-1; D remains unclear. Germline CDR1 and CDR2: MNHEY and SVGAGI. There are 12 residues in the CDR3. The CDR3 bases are TGTGCCAGCAACCGGCTCAGGACTCCCGAGGTCTTT. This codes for CASNRLRTPEVF.

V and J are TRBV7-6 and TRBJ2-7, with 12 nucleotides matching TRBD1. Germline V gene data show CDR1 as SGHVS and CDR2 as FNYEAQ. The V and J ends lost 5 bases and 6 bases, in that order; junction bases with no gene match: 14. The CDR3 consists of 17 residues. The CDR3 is CASSAGTGGLGTSEQYF. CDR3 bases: TGTGCCAGCAGCGCCGGGACAGGGGGCTTAGGTACGTCCGAGCAGTACTTC.

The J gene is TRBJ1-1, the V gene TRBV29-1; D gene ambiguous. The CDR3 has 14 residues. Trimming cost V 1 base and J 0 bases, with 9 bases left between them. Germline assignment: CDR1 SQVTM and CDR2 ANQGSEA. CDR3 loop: CSVEVFSMNTEAFF. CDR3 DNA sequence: TGCAGCGTTGAAGTATTCAGCATGAACACTGAAGCTTTCTTT. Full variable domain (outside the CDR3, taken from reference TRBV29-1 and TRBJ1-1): SAVISQKPSRDICQRGTSLTIQCQVDSQVTMMFWYRQQPGQSLTLIATANQGSEATYESGFVIDKFPISRPNLTFSTLTVSNMSPEDSSIYLCSVEVFSMNTEAFFGQGTRLTVV.

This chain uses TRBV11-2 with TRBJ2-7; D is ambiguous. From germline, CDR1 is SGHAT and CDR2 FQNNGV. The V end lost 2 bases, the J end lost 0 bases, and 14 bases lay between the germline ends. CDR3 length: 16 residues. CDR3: CASSLIPTGTSYEQYF. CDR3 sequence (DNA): TGTGCCAGCAGCTTAATCCCAACCGGAACCTCCTACGAGCAGTACTTC.

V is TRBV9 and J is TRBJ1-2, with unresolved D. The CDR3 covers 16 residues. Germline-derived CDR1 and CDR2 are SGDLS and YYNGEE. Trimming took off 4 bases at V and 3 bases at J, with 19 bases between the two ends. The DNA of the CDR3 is TGTGCCAGCAGCACCCCAAGGCTGGGGTTTGACTATGGCTACACCTTC. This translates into CASSTPRLGFDYGYTF.

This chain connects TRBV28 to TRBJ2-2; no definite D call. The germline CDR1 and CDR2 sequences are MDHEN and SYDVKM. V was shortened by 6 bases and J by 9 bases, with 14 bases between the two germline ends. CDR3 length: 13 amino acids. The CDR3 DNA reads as TGTGCCAGCAGCCTCATTGGTGCTAGGGAGCTGTTTTTT. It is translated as CASSLIGARELFF.